This T cell receptor (beta chain) is from a study of OX40 agonist ivuxolimab in advanced cancers. The assay was immunoSEQ multiplex PCR, and TCRdb's table has in-frame clones only and misses some. Found here are 50,000 to 70,000 clones, 87% of them singletons; the top ten hold around 0.78%. With 3 bases removed from V and 1 base from J, the gap between germline ends came to 16 bases. Germline V lookup: CDR1 MGHDK, CDR2 SYGVNS. The CDR3 is 17 amino acids. Autoimmune disease history or systemic immunosuppression barred patients. This TCR came from an adult with an advanced solid tumor such as melanoma, head and neck, liver or kidney cancer. The chain combines TRBV25-1 with TRBJ1-5; no firm D call. The sequences come from CD4+ or CD8+ T cells sorted from blood, collected in a trial of the OX40 agonist ivuxolimab. The chain's CDR3 is CASSDGRATASNQPQHF. Here the CDR3 DNA reads TGTGCCAGCAGTGATGGCCGGGCTACAGCGAGCAATCAGCCCCAGCATTTT. The complete variable domain, with remaining parts taken from reference TRBV25-1 and TRBJ1-5, reads EADIYQTPRYLVIGTGKKITLECSQTMGHDKMYWYQQDPGMELHLIHYSYGVNSTEKGDLSSESTVSRIRTEHFPLTLESARPSHTSQYLCASSDGRATASNQPQHFGDGTRLSIL.